These 18 T cell receptor beta chains came from one sample sequenced in a study of early T cells in non-severe SARS-CoV-2 infection. TCRdb reprocessed the 5' RACE reads with MiXCR, giving one entry per CDR3 protein. The data contain tens of thousands of distinct CDR3 sequences, roughly 9% of them singletons. Material: whole blood, obtained at baseline. These receptors were obtained from an adult who was a healthcare worker with PCR-confirmed SARS-CoV-2 infection or an uninfected control (not recorded which).

This chain connects TRBV11-3 to TRBJ2-7; D possibly corresponds to TRBD2 (6 bases). There are 14 residues in the CDR3. The germline V gene has CDR1 SGHNT and CDR2 YENEEA. V lost 7 bases to trimming and J lost 4 bases, with 17 bases between them. The CDR3 nucleotides are TGTGCCAGCACCGCGGGACCGCCCGCTTACGAGCAGTACTTC. Its protein is CASTAGPPAYEQYF.

The table lists this clonotype with many counts. The rearrangement uses TRBV12-3 or TRBV12-4 and TRBJ2-3, with 11 bases fitting TRBD2. This CDR3 comprises 17 residues. Trimming removed 3 bases from V and 3 bases from J; junction bases left unmatched: 8. CDR3 sequence reads: CASSFALAGVETDTQYF. DNA of the CDR3: TGTGCCAGCAGTTTCGCACTAGCGGGGGTGGAGACAGATACGCAGTATTTT.

The chain joins TRBV19 to TRBJ2-3; D unresolved. V was trimmed by 3 bases and J by 2 bases, leaving 12 bases between them. The CDR3 covers 15 residues. Looked up from germline, CDR1 is LNHDA and CDR2 is SQIVND (reference sequence). CDR3 bases: TGTGCCAGTAGTATCGGCAGACACCACACAGATACGCAGTATTTT. Translated, it gives CASSIGRHHTDTQYF. The full variable domain, with the rest looked up from reference TRBV19 and TRBJ2-3, is DGGITQSPKYLFRKEGQNVTLSCEQNLNHDAMYWYRQDPGQGLRLIYYSQIVNDFQKGDIAEGYSVSREKKESFPLTVTSAQKNPTAFYLCASSIGRHHTDTQYFGPGTRLTVL.

This clonotype was seen only a few times. The CDR3 loop is CASRDRRNEKLFF. In nucleotides, the CDR3 is TGTGCCAGCAGGGACAGGAGAAATGAAAAACTGTTTTTT. This chain uses TRBV2 with TRBJ1-4; 7 bases match TRBD1. The CDR3 is 13 residues long. Germline lookup yields CDR1 SNHLY and CDR2 FYNNEI. V dropped 6 bases and J dropped 5; count of bases not matched to a gene: 3.

This clonotype was counted ten times or more. The chain joins TRBV27 to TRBJ2-7; unclear D gene. Deletions cut 2 bases from V and 3 bases from J, with 8 bases between. The CDR3 totals 13 residues. The germline V gene encodes CDR1 MNHEY and CDR2 SMNVEV (reference sequence). DNA of the CDR3: TGTGCCAGCAGTTTACAACCTAACTACGAGCAGTACTTC. Protein product: CASSLQPNYEQYF.

In this sample, this clonotype turned up a few times. The gene calls are TRBV7-2 and TRBJ2-2; TRBD2 matches 7 bases. Germline values: CDR1 SGHTA, CDR2 FQGNSA. The CDR3 extends over 15 amino acids. V gave up 3 bases and J gave up 6 bases; unmatched junction bases: 7. The CDR3 sequence is CASSLDGRRAGELFF. Written as DNA, the CDR3 is TGTGCCAGCAGCTTGGACGGGAGGCGGGCCGGGGAGCTGTTTTTT.

The table lists this clonotype with a few counts. This chain uses TRBV11-3 with TRBJ2-7; 8 bases line up with TRBD2. CDR1 and CDR2 (germline): SGHNT, YENEEA. V lost 5 bases and J lost 0; bases outside the gene matches: 6. CDR3 length: 15 residues. The chain's CDR3 is CASSPVAGPSYEQYF. The CDR3 region has the DNA TGTGCCAGCAGCCCCGTAGCGGGGCCCTCCTACGAGCAGTACTTC.

This clonotype was observed a few times. CDR3 in DNA: TGTGCCAGCAGCCCCAGGGTTCCGACAGGGGGAATCTCTGGCTACACCTTC. It encodes CASSPRVPTGGISGYTF. The chain recombines TRBV7-8 with TRBJ1-2; TRBD1 agrees at 9 bases. The CDR3 sequence is 17 residues long. The V gene's germline CDR1 is SGHVS and CDR2 FQNEAQ. J lost 7 bases, V lost 5 bases, and 17 bases had no gene match.

This clonotype was seen many times. The CDR3 DNA follows: TGTGCCAGCAGTCCCTGGACTAGCGGGAGGGCCTACGAGCAGTACTTC. Translated, it gives CASSPWTSGRAYEQYF. The chain recombines TRBV27 with TRBJ2-7; 15 nucleotides align to TRBD2. Germline CDR1 and CDR2: MNHEY and SMNVEV (reference sequence). Germline trimming cut 5 bases from V and 2 bases from J; bases unmatched to any gene: 4. This CDR3 is built from 16 residues.

This clonotype came up a few times. This sequence joins TRBV9 and TRBJ2-7, with D hard to call. The V end was cut by 3 bases, the J end by 5 bases, with 15 bases between. This CDR3 has 14 residues. CDR1 SGDLS and CDR2 YYNGEE come from the germline V gene. This CDR3 is CASSATYGSNEQYF. CDR3 DNA sequence: TGTGCCAGCAGCGCGACATATGGTAGCAACGAGCAGTACTTC.

V gene TRBV7-6 combines with J gene TRBJ2-5, with D unresolved. Trimming pared 11 bases from V and 7 bases from J, leaving 17 bases between. Germline V CDR1 and CDR2: SGHVS, FNYEAQ. The CDR3 totals 12 residues. The CDR3: CAVTPPDGTQYF. The CDR3 DNA reads TGTGCCGTAACCCCACCGGACGGGACCCAGTACTTC.

V and J are TRBV29-1 and TRBJ2-5; TRBD2 might be the D (6 bases). Germline CDR1 is SQVTM and CDR2 is ANQGSEA. The CDR3 is made up of 13 amino acids. Trimming removed 2 bases from V and 4 bases from J, with 11 bases in between. The CDR3 loop is CSVESQLAETQYF. The CDR3 coding sequence is TGCAGCGTTGAATCTCAACTAGCAGAGACCCAGTACTTC.

This clonotype was seen more than once but under ten times. The chain recombines TRBV5-1 with TRBJ2-2, with TRBD1 matching over 7 bases. This CDR3 spans 14 amino acids. Germline-derived CDR1 and CDR2 are SGHRS and YFSETQ. V was clipped by 4 bases and J by 6 bases; unmatched bases: 6. The CDR3 loop reads CASSHDRDPGELFF. In DNA form, the CDR3 reads TGCGCCAGCAGCCACGACAGGGACCCCGGGGAGCTGTTTTTT.

This clonotype was observed a few times. V and J are TRBV24-1 and TRBJ2-7; a weak D match, TRBD1 (5 bases). Germline V lookup: CDR1 KGHDR, CDR2 SFDVKD. This CDR3 is 15 amino acids long. Trimming pared 2 bases from V and 5 bases from J, leaving 15 bases between. Here the CDR3 DNA reads TGTGCCACCAGTGATTCCCAGGGTATTGTCGACGAGCAGTACTTC. Translation: CATSDSQGIVDEQYF.

This clonotype was seen at least ten times. V is TRBV19 and J is TRBJ2-1, with D perhaps matching TRBD2 (5 bases). The CDR3 is made up of 12 amino acids. The V and J ends lost 7 bases and 10 bases respectively, with 14 bases between them. Germline CDR1 is LNHDA and CDR2 is SQIVND (reference sequence). The CDR3 region has the DNA TGTGCCAGTATTGGGAGAGGAAGGGAGCAGTTCTTC. Its translation is CASIGRGREQFF.

With respect to this clonotype: Germline is not matched at one junction end, which may reflect a read error. This rearrangement joins TRBV7-3 to TRBJ1-6; a weak D match, TRBD1 (5 bases). This CDR3 contains 14 residues. The V gene's germline CDR1 is SGHTA and CDR2 FQGTGA. Here the CDR3 DNA reads TGTGCCAGCAGTCTCGGGGCAGTGAGGCACTCCTATAGCTTT. Translated, it gives CASSLGAVRHSYSF.

This clonotype has at least ten counts. The rearrangement joins TRBV19 to TRBJ1-2; D is perhaps TRBD1 (5 bases). Germline lookup yields CDR1 LNHDA and CDR2 SQIVND (reference sequence). Deletions cut 6 bases from V and 0 bases from J, with 11 bases between. This CDR3 region has 14 residues. The CDR3 DNA reads as TGTGCCAGTAGGACAGCCTCCTCTAACTATGGCTACACCTTC. Translation: CASRTASSNYGYTF.

This sequence joins TRBV19 and TRBJ1-5; D is undetermined. V gave up 6 bases and J gave up 5 bases, with 11 bases separating them. The germline V gene encodes CDR1 LNHDA and CDR2 SQIVND (reference sequence). The CDR3 length is 13 residues. CDR3 nucleotides: TGTGCCAGTAGCAATGCTCGAGATCAGCCCCAGCATTTT. This translates into CASSNARDQPQHF.